This T cell receptor beta chain emerged from a study of blood T cell repertoires in COVID-19. Study in general: PBMCs, B-cell-depleted T cells, or T cells provided the cDNA or gDNA that made up the material.

Authors' analysis steps: Reference gene primer amplification in the assay estimated nucleated cell counts. Sequencing used immunoSEQ multiplex PCR; TCRdb keeps in-frame clones, though not all of them. From that table come the V and J calls and clone size; the DNA was used to work out D and trimming. The repertoire holds some 280,000 clones, around 89% seen once, with around an eighth in the top ten. The clonotype comes from a woman aged 60-75 years with acute or convalescent COVID-19. Sequences were obtained from peripheral blood.

The CDR3, as DNA: TGTGCCAGCAGCTTAGCGCCAGCGGGAGCCTACGAGCAGTACTTC. As protein: CASSLAPAGAYEQYF. The V call is TRBV7-2, the J call TRBJ2-7, with 8 bases that match TRBD2. Germline CDR1 reads SGHTA; CDR2 reads FQGNSA. The V segment lost 0 bases and the J segment 2 bases; nucleotides outside the gene matches: 3. This CDR3 is built from 15 residues.